Listed here is a single TCR beta chain. The specificity of this receptor is unknown. Qualities for individual bases were not recorded, and no much larger clone is one base off. This record belongs to a study of blood T cell repertoires in COVID-19 (dated by TCRdb to the early 2020s). Regarding the complete study: Collaborator samples came from the United States, Italy and Spain and covered acute and convalescent phases of COVID-19. Subjects who had been exposed to COVID-19, were actively infected with it, or had recovered from it provided the deeply sampled blood TCRbeta repertoires that made up the dataset. HLA class I and class II types, where available, came from metadata supplied by the sample provider rather than from assay-based typing. A de-identified subject ID, COVID-19 status, age in years and sex were almost always included in the sample metadata. The repertoires were released in a freely available public database meant as a resource for research on the immune response to SARS-CoV-2. The samples were drawn from the first 160 participants of the ongoing ImmuneRACE study and from 1,200 or so subjects provided by 6 global collaborators. The material from the prospective study consisted of cDNA or gDNA derived from T cells, B-cell-depleted T cells, or PBMCs.

Whole blood was collected in K2EDTA tubes by collaborating institutions according to the institutions' own protocols. Collaborator samples were shipped for TCRbeta analysis as frozen whole blood, isolated PBMCs, or DNA extracted from either sample type. TCRbeta CDR3 regions were amplified from genomic DNA by means of the immunoSEQ Assay, a bias-controlled multiplex PCR. Per the authors' processing: Nucleated cell counts per sample were estimated from amplification of reference gene primers within the assay. To quantify the absolute abundance of each unique TCRbeta CDR3 rearrangement, sequence reads were collapsed and filtered. For each sample, productive Simpson clonality was calculated as the square root of Simpson's diversity index over productive rearrangements. The table was pulled from immuneACCESS by TCRdb, which kept in-frame rearrangements only. Such tables lose some clones; where checked, under half of the loss comes from unresolved V genes, and the rest has no known cause. V and J calls and clone size follow that table, whereas D and trimming were derived from the DNA. This sample holds 85,000 to 120,000 clones; about 83% were observed only once. Jointly, the top ten make up about 10% of the sample.

Broad study findings and their caveats: Clinical and demographic metadata were provided uncurated, with the amount varying by source and participant.

The sequenced sample was peripheral blood. The clonotype comes from a middle-aged man with active or convalescent COVID-19.

CDR3 region: CAWGALANGPQHF. The nucleotide sequence is TGTGCCTGGGGCGCCCTGGCCAATGGGCCCCAGCATTTT. In this chain, TRBV30 is recombined with TRBJ1-5; the D gene cannot be named for sure. The germline ends are 17 bases apart after V is trimmed by 5 bases and J by 9 bases. From its cysteine to its phenylalanine, the CDR3 spans 13 amino acids. The CDR3 DNA has 39 bases and is translated from base 1. Based on the germline V gene (reference sequence), the CDR1 and CDR2 sequences are GTSNPN and SVGIG. The CDR3 plus the reference TRBV30 and TRBJ1-5 genes for the other parts give the full variable domain: SQTIHQWPATLVQPVGSPLSLECTVEGTSNPNLYWYRQAAGRGLQLLFYSVGIGQISSEVPQNLSASRPQDRQFILSSKKLLLSDSGFYLCAWGALANGPQHFGDGTRLSIL.